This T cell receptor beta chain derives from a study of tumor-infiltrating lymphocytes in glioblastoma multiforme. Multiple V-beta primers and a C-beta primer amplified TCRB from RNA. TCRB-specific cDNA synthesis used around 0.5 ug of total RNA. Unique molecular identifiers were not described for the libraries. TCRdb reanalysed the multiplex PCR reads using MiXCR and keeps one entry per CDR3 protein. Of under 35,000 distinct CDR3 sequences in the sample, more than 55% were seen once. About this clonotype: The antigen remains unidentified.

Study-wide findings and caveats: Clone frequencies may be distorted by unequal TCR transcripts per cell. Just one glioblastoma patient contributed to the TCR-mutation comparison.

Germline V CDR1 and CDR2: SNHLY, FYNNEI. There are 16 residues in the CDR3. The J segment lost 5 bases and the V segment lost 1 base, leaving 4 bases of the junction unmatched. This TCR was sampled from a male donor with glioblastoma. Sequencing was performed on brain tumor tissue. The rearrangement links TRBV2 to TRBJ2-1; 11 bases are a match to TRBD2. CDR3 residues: CASSEVASGRNNEQFF. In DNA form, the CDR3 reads TGTGCCAGCAGTGAAGTGGCTAGCGGGAGGAACAATGAGCAGTTCTTC.